This TCR beta chain was sequenced for a study of PD-1 blockade in classical Hodgkin lymphoma. Study-level findings and limits: CD4+ TCR diversity, unlike CD8+, climbed significantly by C4D1.

This clone has just a few counts. What it recognizes is unknown. The CDR3 contains 16 residues. After removal of 5 bases from V and 0 bases from J, the junction contained 7 bases not matched to a gene. CDR1 is LNHDA, CDR2 SQIVND, per germline (reference sequence). Clones were read by immunoSEQ multiplex PCR, and TCRdb kept only the in-frame ones, dropping some. The sample has roughly 150,000 clones, 78% seen once; the top ten hold approximately 9.6%. Following autologous stem cell transplantation, relapse occurred in every patient, and exposure to brentuximab vedotin varied. The sequence was obtained from a human donor with classical Hodgkin lymphoma. This sequence joins TRBV19 and TRBJ1-3; the match to TRBD1 covers 7 bases. Source: peripheral blood mononuclear cells (PBMCs), taken before the second cycle of nivolumab. CDR3 sequence (DNA): TGTGCCAGTAGTCTCCCGACAGGGCTCTCTGGAAACACCATATATTTT. It is translated as CASSLPTGLSGNTIYF.